Below, 11 T cell receptor beta chains from the same sample are listed, as sequenced in a study of blood T cell repertoires in COVID-19. Assay: immunoSEQ multiplex PCR; the TCRdb copy retains only in-frame clones and omits some. This sample has about 180,000 clones, with roughly 84% found just once. The source material was peripheral blood. These receptor sequences come from a human donor in a cohort sampled during active COVID-19.

This clone appeared a few times. The V gene is TRBV5-1, the J gene TRBJ2-7; no reliable D call. The CDR3 has 14 amino acids. Trimming stripped 0 bases from V and 0 bases from J, with 7 bases between. The germline gives CDR1 SGHRS, CDR2 YFSETQ. In DNA form, the CDR3 reads TGCGCCAGCAGCTTGGGCGCAGGCTCCTACGAGCAGTACTTC. This codes for CASSLGAGSYEQYF.

The chain links TRBV5-1 to TRBJ2-7; tentative D call: TRBD2 (5 bases). V was clipped by 4 bases and J by 0 bases, with 14 bases between them. Per germline, CDR1 SGHRS and CDR2 YFSETQ. There are 15 residues in the CDR3. The CDR3 nucleotides are TGCGCCAGCAGCCGGGATCTTGGTAGCTCCTACGAGCAGTACTTC. Protein sequence: CASSRDLGSSYEQYF.

The chain employs TRBV5-4 and TRBJ2-5; a weak D match, TRBD1 (6 bases). Trimming shortened V by 4 bases and J by 5 bases, and 12 bases separated the two germline ends. Germline CDR1 and CDR2: SGHNT and YYREEE (reference sequence). The CDR3 is 13 residues long. CDR3 sequence: CASSSQGPETQYF. DNA of the CDR3: TGTGCCAGCAGCAGCCAGGGGCCGGAGACCCAGTACTTC. The entire variable domain, with the rest obtained from reference TRBV5-4 and TRBJ2-5, is as follows: ETGVTQSPTHLIKTRGQQVTLRCSSQSGHNTVSWYQQALGQGPQFIFQYYREEENGRGNFPPRFSGLQFPNYSSELNVNALELDDSALYLCASSSQGPETQYFGPGTRLLVL.

The chain carries TRBV5-1 and TRBJ2-6; the D gene is possibly TRBD1 (6 bases). V was cut by 5 bases and J by 0 bases, with 18 bases left in between. The germline V gene encodes CDR1 SGHRS and CDR2 YFSETQ. The CDR3 consists of 18 residues. The CDR3 sequence is CASSQGQRPNSGANVLTF. Here the CDR3 DNA reads TGCGCCAGCAGTCAAGGACAGCGCCCCAACTCTGGGGCCAACGTCCTGACTTTC.

This chain joins TRBV7-9 and TRBJ2-1; TRBD1 matches at 7 bases. CDR1 and CDR2 from the germline V gene are SEHNR and FQNEAQ (reference sequence). V was pared by 4 bases and J by 0 bases, with 3 bases of the junction left unmatched. The CDR3 extends over 15 amino acids. This CDR3 is CASSSPGGSYNEQFF. CDR3 coding DNA: TGTGCCAGCAGCTCCCCAGGGGGCTCCTACAATGAGCAGTTCTTC. Full variable domain (rest looked up from reference TRBV7-9 and TRBJ2-1): DTGVSQNPRHKITKRGQNVTFRCDPISEHNRLYWYRQTLGQGPEFLTYFQNEAQLEKSRLLSDRFSAERPKGSFSTLEIQRTEQGDSAMYLCASSSPGGSYNEQFFGPGTRLTVL.

The chain couples TRBV6-2 or TRBV6-3 to TRBJ2-7; TRBD2 agrees at 8 bases. CDR1 MNHEY and CDR2 SVGEGT come from the germline V gene. Losses at the gene ends were 2 bases for V and 0 bases for J; bases not matched to a gene: 6. This CDR3 region has 16 residues. The CDR3 DNA is TGTGCCAGCAGTTACAAAGCGGGAGTTCTCTCCTACGAGCAGTACTTC. Amino acid sequence: CASSYKAGVLSYEQYF.

The chain links TRBV9 to TRBJ2-2; 13 bases map to TRBD2. There are 17 residues in the CDR3. Germline assignment: CDR1 SGDLS and CDR2 YYNGEE. The V gene end was trimmed by 3 bases and the J gene end by 3 bases; junction bases not matched to a gene: 5. The DNA for the CDR3 is TGTGCCAGCAGCGGACGGACTAGCGGGGGACACACCGGGGAGCTGTTTTTT. Translated: CASSGRTSGGHTGELFF.

J is TRBJ2-2 and V is TRBV27; maybe TRBD1 (5 bases). This CDR3 spans 16 amino acids. Germline assignment: CDR1 MNHEY and CDR2 SMNVEV (reference sequence). V was clipped by 7 bases and J by 1 base, with 16 bases between them. CDR3 residues: CASTTEARGNTGELFF. The CDR3, as DNA: TGTGCCAGCACCACAGAGGCAAGGGGGAACACCGGGGAGCTGTTTTTT.

The rearrangement uses TRBV7-3 and TRBJ2-3, with D uncertain. Trimming removed 0 bases at V and 2 bases at J, with 9 bases between. Germline-derived CDR1 and CDR2 are SGHTA and FQGTGA. The length of the CDR3 is 15 residues. CDR3 amino acids: CASSLTLTITDTQYF. Here the CDR3 DNA reads TGTGCCAGCAGCTTAACGTTAACAATCACAGATACGCAGTATTTT.

In this sample, this clone turned up once. The chain is built from TRBV7-9 and TRBJ2-7; D not resolved. V was clipped by 0 bases and J by 3 bases, with 9 bases between them. The germline CDR1 and CDR2 sequences are SEHNR and FQNEAQ (reference sequence). The CDR3 runs to 14 residues. This CDR3 is CASSLAETVYEQYF. The DNA of the CDR3 is TGTGCCAGCAGCTTAGCGGAGACGGTCTACGAGCAGTACTTC.

CDR3 protein: CASSSGQGATGELFF. The DNA of the CDR3 is TGTGCCAGCAGTTCCGGACAGGGGGCAACCGGGGAGCTGTTTTTT. The J gene is TRBJ2-2, the V gene TRBV5-4, with 11 bases matching TRBD1. The CDR3 runs 15 residues. J gave up 5 bases and V 5 bases, and 5 bases lay outside the gene matches. The germline V gene has CDR1 SGHNT and CDR2 YYREEE (reference sequence).